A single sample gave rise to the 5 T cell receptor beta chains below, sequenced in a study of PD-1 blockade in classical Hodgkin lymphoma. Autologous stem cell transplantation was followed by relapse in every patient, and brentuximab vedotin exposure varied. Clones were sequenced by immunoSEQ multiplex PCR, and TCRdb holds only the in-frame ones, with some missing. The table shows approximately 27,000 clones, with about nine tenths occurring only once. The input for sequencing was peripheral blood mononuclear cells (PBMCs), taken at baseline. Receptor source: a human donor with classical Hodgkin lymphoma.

In DNA, the CDR3 is TGTGCCAGCAGTTTGGGGGGACAGGTTTCCACCGGGGAGCTGTTTTTT. As protein: CASSLGGQVSTGELFF. This chain connects TRBV2 to TRBJ2-2; 8 positions match TRBD1. The V segment lost 5 bases and the J segment 4 bases; nucleotides outside the gene matches: 9. The CDR3 extends over 16 amino acids. The germline V gene has CDR1 SNHLY and CDR2 FYNNEI.

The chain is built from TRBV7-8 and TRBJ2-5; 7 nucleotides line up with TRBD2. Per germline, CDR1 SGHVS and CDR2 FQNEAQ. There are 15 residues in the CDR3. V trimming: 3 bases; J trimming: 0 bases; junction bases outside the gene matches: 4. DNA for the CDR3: TGTGCCAGCAGCTTTGCGGGGGAGTACCAAGAGACCCAGTACTTC. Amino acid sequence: CASSFAGEYQETQYF.

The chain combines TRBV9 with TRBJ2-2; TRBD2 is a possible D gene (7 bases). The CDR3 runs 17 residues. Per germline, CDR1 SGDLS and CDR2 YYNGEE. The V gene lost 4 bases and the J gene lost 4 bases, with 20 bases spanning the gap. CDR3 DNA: TGTGCCAGCAGCCCCCACGGGGGGCGGGGGACCACCGGGGAGCTGTTTTTT. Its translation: CASSPHGGRGTTGELFF.

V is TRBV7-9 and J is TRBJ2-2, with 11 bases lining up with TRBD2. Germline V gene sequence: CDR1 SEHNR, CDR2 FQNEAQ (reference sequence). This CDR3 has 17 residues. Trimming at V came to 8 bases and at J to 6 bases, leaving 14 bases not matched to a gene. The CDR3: CASLSSGGMISAGELFF. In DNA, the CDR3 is TGTGCCAGCCTGTCTAGCGGGGGGATGATTAGCGCCGGGGAGCTGTTTTTT.

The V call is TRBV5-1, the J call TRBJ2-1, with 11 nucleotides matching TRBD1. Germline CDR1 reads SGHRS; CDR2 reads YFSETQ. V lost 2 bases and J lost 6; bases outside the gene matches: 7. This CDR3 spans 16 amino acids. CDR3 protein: CASSLTGQGASNEQFF. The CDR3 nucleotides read TGCGCCAGCAGCTTAACTGGACAGGGGGCCAGCAATGAGCAGTTCTTC.